The rows below give T cell receptor beta chains drawn from one sample of a study of patients and donors after allogeneic stem cell transplantation. MiXCR, applied by TCRdb to the RT-PCR reads, yields one record per CDR3 protein. The table has approximately 250,000 distinct CDR3 sequences, roughly an eighth seen once. The sample consisted of blood, either unsorted or a sorted T cell fraction (not recorded which). These receptors were collected from a human donor who was either an allogeneic HSCT recipient or a stem cell or donor lymphocyte infusion donor (not recorded which). It is not recorded whose cells these are; they may come from a transplant donor. Each CDR3 is given with its conserved first and last residue. The D gene is left open where the match is weak. Clone size is given for some rows only: seen once, a few or many times, or a class if the clone is expanded.

.	TRBV5-6	TRBD1	TRBJ2-7	TGTGCCAGCAGCTTGGCAGGGACAGGGGGCTACGAGCAGTACTTC	CASSLAGTGGYEQYF
.	TRBV6-1	TRBD1	TRBJ1-6	TGTGCCAGCAGTGGAGGGCCCGGCGGGACAGTGGGTTCACCCCTCCACTTT	CASSGGPGGTVGSPLHF
.	TRBV5-4	TRBD1	TRBJ2-7	TGTGCCAGCAGCCGACCCGGGACAGGGTCCTACGAGCAGTACTTC	CASSRPGTGSYEQYF
.	TRBV3-1	.	TRBJ2-1	TGTGCCAGCAGCCAAGATCAGACTACCCGATACAATGAGCAGTTCTTC	CASSQDQTTRYNEQFF
many	TRBV7-2	TRBD1	TRBJ1-2	TGTGCCAGCAGCCAGGGGGGGGCGGTCAACTATGGCTACACCTTC	CASSQGGAVNYGYTF
.	TRBV6-1	TRBD1	TRBJ1-4	TGTGCCAGCAGTGAAGTACAGGGGGCAGGCGGTGAAAAACTGTTTTTT	CASSEVQGAGGEKLFF
many	TRBV6-1	TRBD1	TRBJ1-1	TGTGCCAGCAGTCAACAGGGGTCGAACACTGAAGCTTTCTTT	CASSQQGSNTEAFF
.	TRBV7-2	.	TRBJ2-4	TGTGCCAGCAGCTTTAGCCGGGGCGCCAATTACTTC	CASSFSRGANYF
.	TRBV20-1	TRBD2	TRBJ2-1	TGCAGTGCTGTAGGACTAGCGGGAGTCTACAATGAGCAGTTCTTC	CSAVGLAGVYNEQFF
few	TRBV7-9	.	TRBJ2-3	TGTGCCAGCAGCTTGTTAGTCGCCCATACGCAGTATTTT	CASSLLVAHTQYF
few	TRBV9	.	TRBJ2-7	TGTGCCAGCAGCCGCAATGGACAGCCCCCCGGGAACGAGCAGTACTTC	CASSRNGQPPGNEQYF
.	TRBV5-5	TRBD1	TRBJ1-2	TGTGCCAGCAGTACGGGACAGCAAACCGGCTACACCTTC	CASSTGQQTGYTF
.	TRBV7-9	.	TRBJ1-6	TGTGCCAGCAGCTTGGTCCGAAGTCGGGCACCCCTCCACTTT	CASSLVRSRAPLHF
few	TRBV5-6	TRBD1	TRBJ1-1	TGTGCCAGCAGCTTTTACAGGGGGAGGCCTGAAGCTTTCTTT	CASSFYRGRPEAFF
.	TRBV6-1	.	TRBJ2-3	TGTGCCAGCTCATTAGCGACTAGCACAGATACGCAGTATTTT	CASSLATSTDTQYF
few	TRBV5-6	TRBD2	TRBJ2-1	TGTGCCAGCAGCAACCCGGGACTAGCGGGAATCGATGAGCAGTTCTTC	CASSNPGLAGIDEQFF
few	TRBV3-1	TRBD2	TRBJ2-2	TGTGCCAGCAGCCCCCGGACTAGCGGGGGGGTTAGGAACACCGGGGAGCTGTTTTTT	CASSPRTSGGVRNTGELFF
.	TRBV19	.	TRBJ2-7	TGTGCCAGTAGTATAAGTCCGCCCTACGAGCAGTACTTC	CASSISPPYEQYF
many	TRBV6-6	TRBD1	TRBJ1-1	TGTGCCAGCAGTTATCGGGCAGGGGGCGAAGCTTTCTTT	CASSYRAGGEAFF
.	TRBV6-5	.	TRBJ1-6	TGTGCCAGCAGTTACTCTCTTGGAGACCCTATTTCACCCCTCCACTTT	CASSYSLGDPISPLHF
many	TRBV5-1	TRBD1	TRBJ2-1	TGCGCCAGCAGCTGGTCCTTTTCGGGACAGGGTTACAATGAGCAGTTCTTC	CASSWSFSGQGYNEQFF
few	TRBV12-3/TRBV12-4	.	TRBJ1-5	TGTGCCAGCAGTTTGAAAGGGTCTTCTAGCAATCAGCCCCAGCATTTT	CASSLKGSSSNQPQHF
many	TRBV4-1	TRBD2	TRBJ2-5	TGCGCCAGCAGCCAAGATTTCGGGGGGGCGCAGGTTGTGGGCCAGTACTTC	CASSQDFGGAQVVGQYF
once	TRBV15	TRBD1	TRBJ1-5	TGTGCCACCCAGACAGGGGCCCGGCGAAGCAATCAGCCCCAGCATTTT	CATQTGARRSNQPQHF
.	TRBV6-6	.	TRBJ2-1	TGTGCCACCCTGAAGCAGGCACATGAGCAGTTCTTC	CATLKQAHEQFF
.	TRBV20-1	.	TRBJ2-1	TGCAGTGCTTACGGGCGACGACATGAGCAGTTCTTC	CSAYGRRHEQFF
many	TRBV6-6	.	TRBJ1-1	TGTGCCAGCAGTCCCAACACTGAAGCTTTCTTT	CASSPNTEAFF